The present TCR beta chain was sequenced within a study of blood T cell repertoires in COVID-19. Study members were between about 18 and 95 years old and lived in about two dozen US regions. This CDR3 has 14 amino acids. Trimming stripped 3 bases from V and 4 bases from J, with 16 bases between. Per germline, CDR1 DFQATT and CDR2 SNEGSKA (reference sequence). This table comes from immunoSEQ multiplex PCR, and its TCRdb copy is limited to in-frame clones, with some not included. The data show approximately 130,000 clones, under 85% seen once. The sequence was obtained from a man under 40 who had recovered from COVID-19. The chain uses TRBV20-1 and TRBJ2-7; a weak D match, TRBD2 (5 bases). The sample taken for sequencing was PBMCs or T cells enriched from blood (not recorded which). CDR3 loop: CSASRGGESYEQYF. CDR3 nucleotide sequence: TGCAGTGCTAGTCGGGGTGGGGAGAGTTACGAGCAGTACTTC.